This T cell receptor (beta chain) was identified during a study of blood T cells in healthy people across ages. Study observations and caveats: What prevented conclusive comparison of naive and antigen-experienced cells was that PBMCs were unsorted.

A second PCR of roughly 7 to 11 cycles used a sample-barcoded 5' primer and a J-beta primer mix. Each of the cDNA molecules was tagged by a template-switch adaptor with 12 random nucleotides. TCRdb re-analysed the 5' RACE reads in MiXCR, keeping a single row per CDR3 protein. The profile shows 1 million to 1.2 million distinct CDR3 sequences, about two fifths of them singletons. Per germline, CDR1 SGHTA and CDR2 FQGTGA. CDR3 length: 14 amino acids. V dropped 2 bases and J dropped 11 bases, with 18 bases sitting between them. As to this clonotype: Its antigen is unknown.

This chain uses TRBV7-3 with TRBJ2-5; D is possibly TRBD2 (5 bases). Source material: blood. The sequence was obtained from a man between 18 and 29 years old in good health. The CDR3 sequence: CASSLLRGVNEQYF. The CDR3 coding sequence is TGTGCCAGCAGCTTATTACGGGGTGTTAATGAGCAGTACTTC.